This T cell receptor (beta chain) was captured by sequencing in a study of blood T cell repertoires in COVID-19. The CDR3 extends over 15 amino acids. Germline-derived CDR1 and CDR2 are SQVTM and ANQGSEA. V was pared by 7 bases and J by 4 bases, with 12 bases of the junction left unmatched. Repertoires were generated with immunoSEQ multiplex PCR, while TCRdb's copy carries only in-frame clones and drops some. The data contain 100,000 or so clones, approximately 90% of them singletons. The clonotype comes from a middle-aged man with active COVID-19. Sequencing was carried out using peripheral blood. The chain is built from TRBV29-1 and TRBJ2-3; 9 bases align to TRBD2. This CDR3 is CSGSGGRVQADTQYF. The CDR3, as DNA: TGCAGCGGGAGCGGGGGGAGAGTACAGGCAGATACGCAGTATTTT.